Below, 30 T cell receptor beta chains from the same sample are listed, as sequenced in a study of blood T cells in healthy people across ages. Primers used in a second PCR of about 7 to 12 cycles were a sample-barcoded 5' primer and a J-beta primer mix. One entry per CDR3 protein results from TCRdb running MiXCR on the 5' RACE reads. The sample includes roughly 1.4 million distinct CDR3 sequences, approximately 59% of them seen just once. The sequencing sample was made of blood. The receptors were gathered from a man younger than 35 in good health.

This chain links TRBV5-1 with TRBJ2-2; 8 bases match TRBD2. The CDR3 has 19 amino acids. Germline V CDR1 and CDR2: SGHRS, YFSETQ. V trimming: 1 base; J trimming: 2 bases; junction bases outside the gene matches: 13. The CDR3 protein is CASSLLGAGGAVNTGELFF. The CDR3 nucleotides are TGCGCCAGCAGCTTGCTGGGAGCCGGGGGGGCCGTTAACACCGGGGAGCTGTTTTTT.

The V call is TRBV15, the J call TRBJ1-2, with 8 bases identical to TRBD1. The germline CDR1 and CDR2 sequences are LNHNV and YYDKDF (reference sequence). The CDR3 consists of 13 residues. V trimming: 6 bases; J trimming: 7 bases; junction bases outside the gene matches: 7. CDR3: CATSRDRHGGYTF. As DNA, the CDR3 is TGTGCCACCAGTAGGGACAGGCATGGTGGCTACACCTTC.

The table lists this clonotype with a few counts. The rearrangement uses TRBV10-2 and TRBJ2-1, with 8 bases identical to TRBD1. In germline, CDR1 is WSHSY, CDR2 SAAADI. The CDR3 length is 13 residues. J was trimmed by 13 bases and V by 3 bases; bases with no gene match: 8. CDR3: CASSEGTGWGQFF. The CDR3 coding sequence is TGCGCCAGCAGTGAAGGGACAGGATGGGGTCAGTTCTTC.

Points on this clonotype: This may be a read error, as it is one base from a much larger clone. The chain recombines TRBV6-4 with TRBJ2-1; maybe TRBD2 (6 bases). The length of the CDR3 is 14 residues. The germline CDR1 and CDR2 sequences are MRHNA and SNTAGT. CDR3 sequence reads: CVSSVASDYNEQFF. Written as DNA, the CDR3 is TGTGTCAGCAGTGTAGCTAGCGACTACAATGAGCAGTTCTTC.

This chain joins TRBV6-5 and TRBJ1-2, with D uncertain. Germline CDR1 reads MNHEY; CDR2 reads SVGAGI. There are 13 residues in the CDR3. V dropped 4 bases and J dropped 4 bases, with 10 bases sitting between them. CDR3 sequence: CASSSLNLYGYTF. The CDR3 nucleotides read TGTGCCAGCAGTTCCCTGAACCTCTATGGCTACACCTTC.

The chain uses TRBV29-1 and TRBJ1-2; 9 positions match TRBD1. CDR1 is SQVTM, CDR2 ANQGSEA, per germline. J was trimmed by 7 bases and V by 7 bases; bases with no gene match: 10. This CDR3 contains 13 residues. CDR3 sequence: CSAQGQGTVGYTF. The CDR3, as DNA: TGCAGCGCACAAGGACAGGGGACCGTTGGCTACACCTTC.

V is TRBV6-6 and J is TRBJ1-2; D is unclear. CDR3 length equals 13 residues. Germline loops: CDR1 MNHNY, CDR2 SVGAGI (reference sequence). With 7 bases removed from V and 2 bases from J, the gap between germline ends came to 11 bases. CDR3 residues: CASTEILNYGYTF. The CDR3 DNA reads TGTGCCAGCACAGAAATCCTAAACTATGGCTACACCTTC.

V and J are TRBV7-2 and TRBJ1-4; D gene uncertain. Germline assignment: CDR1 SGHTA and CDR2 FQGNSA. Trimming left V 7 bases short and J 7 bases short, with 10 bases between. This CDR3 comprises 12 residues. The CDR3 sequence is CASTIMREKLFF. In DNA, the CDR3 is TGTGCCAGCACCATTATGCGTGAAAAACTGTTTTTT.

V is TRBV11-2 and J is TRBJ2-7, with D maybe TRBD1 (5 bases). Trimming took 4 bases from V and 3 from J, leaving 19 bases between them. Looked up from germline, CDR1 is SGHAT and CDR2 is FQNNGV. The CDR3 extends over 16 amino acids. The CDR3, as DNA: TGTGCCAGCAGCTCCTTAATGGTGGGGCATATCTACGAGCAGTACTTC. This sequence encodes CASSSLMVGHIYEQYF.

This rearrangement joins TRBV5-1 to TRBJ2-7; a weak D match, TRBD2 (6 bases). Per germline, CDR1 SGHRS and CDR2 YFSETQ. V lost 2 bases, J lost 7 bases, and 22 bases lay in between. CDR3 size: 16 residues. In DNA form, the CDR3 reads TGCGCCAGCAGCTTTTACCTGATGGGCGGGACGCGGGAGCAGTACTTC. Its protein product is CASSFYLMGGTREQYF.

The genes are TRBV12-3 or TRBV12-4 and TRBJ1-1; D uncertain. V lost 7 bases, J lost 5 bases, and 17 bases lay in between. The CDR3 is 14 amino acids. CDR3 in amino acids: CASTQWLGRTEAFF. CDR3 DNA sequence: TGTGCCAGCACCCAATGGTTGGGAAGAACTGAAGCTTTCTTT.

This clonotype turned up a few times. The rearrangement joins TRBV7-2 to TRBJ2-3; TRBD2 matches at 11 bases. Germline lookup yields CDR1 SGHTA and CDR2 FQGNSA. The CDR3 consists of 16 residues. Losses at the gene ends were 3 bases for V and 2 bases for J; bases not matched to a gene: 4. The CDR3 DNA sequence: TGTGCCAGCAGCTTCACTAGCGGGGGAACCACAGATACGCAGTATTTT. Amino acid sequence: CASSFTSGGTTDTQYF. Full variable domain (outside the CDR3, taken from reference TRBV7-2 and TRBJ2-3): GAGVSQSPSNKVTEKGKDVELRCDPISGHTALYWYRQSLGQGLEFLIYFQGNSAPDKSGLPSDRFSAERTGGSVSTLTIQRTQQEDSAVYLCASSFTSGGTTDTQYFGPGTRLTVL.

The chain joins TRBV24-1 to TRBJ2-4; 9 bases align to TRBD1. The end of the DNA is better explained by TRBJ2-7, so the J call may be wrong. The CDR3 covers 18 residues. Germline V CDR1 and CDR2: KGHDR, SFDVKD. The CDR3 DNA follows: TGTGCCACCAGTGATAAAGACCGGGACAGGGACTTCATCTACGAGCAGTACTTC. Translation gives CATSDKDRDRDFIYEQYF.

The chain has TRBV7-9 and TRBJ2-3; D gene uncertain. Germline V gene data show CDR1 as SEHNR and CDR2 as FQNEAQ (reference sequence). V was shortened by 7 bases and J by 0 bases, with 17 bases between the two germline ends. The CDR3 contains 16 residues. CDR3 loop: CASTPGLAESTDTQYF. DNA for the CDR3: TGTGCCAGCACCCCCGGCCTCGCAGAAAGCACAGATACGCAGTATTTT.

V gene TRBV11-2 combines with J gene TRBJ1-1; a weak D match, TRBD1 (5 bases). Per germline, CDR1 SGHAT and CDR2 FQNNGV. The CDR3 spans 15 residues. Trimming removed 4 bases at V and 11 bases at J, with 23 bases between. The CDR3 bases are TGTGCCAGCAGCTCACGTGGAGGGGAGGTGTTTTCGGCTTTCTTT. Amino acid sequence: CASSSRGGEVFSAFF.

This clonotype was seen a handful of times. The chain recombines TRBV29-1 with TRBJ1-2; possible D gene TRBD1, 5 bases. Germline V gene sequence: CDR1 SQVTM, CDR2 ANQGSEA. V lost 6 bases to trimming and J lost 2 bases, with 10 bases between them. This CDR3 is 12 amino acids long. The chain's CDR3 is CSVGHGNYGYTF. CDR3 coding DNA: TGCAGCGTCGGACATGGAAACTATGGCTACACCTTC.

Only a few counts were recorded for this clonotype. The rearrangement links TRBV20-1 to TRBJ2-2; D may be TRBD2 (6 bases). V dropped 2 bases and J dropped 8 bases, with 18 bases sitting between them. Germline V gene sequence: CDR1 DFQATT, CDR2 SNEGSKA (reference sequence). CDR3 length: 15 amino acids. CDR3 residues: CSARKGDLHAGELFF. For the CDR3, the DNA is TGCAGTGCTAGAAAAGGGGACTTGCACGCGGGGGAGCTGTTTTTT.

The J gene is TRBJ1-2, the V gene TRBV4-1, with TRBD1 matching over 10 bases. CDR1 is MGHRA and CDR2 is YSYEKL in the germline V gene. This CDR3 is built from 20 residues. The V segment lost 0 bases and the J segment 5 bases; nucleotides outside the gene matches: 18. CDR3 in amino acids: CASSQDRWTGGGLEGYGYTF. The CDR3 DNA reads as TGCGCCAGCAGCCAAGATCGCTGGACAGGGGGAGGGTTGGAAGGGTATGGCTACACCTTC.

V gene TRBV14 combines with J gene TRBJ2-7, with D uncertain. V was shortened by 1 base and J by 7 bases, with 11 bases between the two germline ends. CDR1 is SGHDN and CDR2 is FVKESK in the germline V gene. The CDR3 sequence is 13 residues long. The CDR3 region is CASSQGVASEQYF. The CDR3 DNA reads as TGTGCCAGCAGCCAAGGGGTCGCTTCTGAGCAGTACTTC.

V gene TRBV12-3 or TRBV12-4 combines with J gene TRBJ2-3; D remains unclear. This CDR3 region has 13 residues. The V end was cut by 5 bases, the J end by 5 bases, with 11 bases between. This CDR3 is CASSKRSGDTQYF. The CDR3 DNA reads as TGTGCCAGCAGTAAACGGAGTGGAGATACGCAGTATTTT.

This clonotype was seen a single time. The rearrangement links TRBV20-1 to TRBJ2-3; D is perhaps TRBD1 (6 bases). The V gene's germline CDR1 is DFQATT and CDR2 SNEGSKA (reference sequence). V gave up 3 bases and J gave up 6 bases, with 16 bases separating them. The CDR3 length is 14 residues. The CDR3 protein is CSARDGMDSDTQYF. The CDR3 DNA sequence: TGCAGTGCTAGGGACGGGATGGACAGCGATACGCAGTATTTT.

The chain employs TRBV5-1 and TRBJ2-5; unclear D gene. The closer fit of TRBJ2-7 to the DNA end suggests the J call may be wrong. The CDR3 spans 15 residues. The germline gives CDR1 SGHRS, CDR2 YFSETQ. This CDR3 reads CASSLGITETYEQYF. The DNA of the CDR3 is TGCGCCAGCAGCTTGGGAATTACAGAGACCTACGAGCAGTACTTC.

V gene TRBV7-2 combines with J gene TRBJ2-5; TRBD1 aligns across 8 bases. The germline V gene has CDR1 SGHTA and CDR2 FQGNSA. V was clipped by 5 bases and J by 2 bases; unmatched bases: 13. The CDR3 is made up of 17 amino acids. CDR3 DNA: TGTGCCAGCAGCCCACAGGGGGATAGGGGGTATCAAGAGACCCAGTACTTC. Its translation is CASSPQGDRGYQETQYF. Complete variable domain (other parts from reference TRBV7-2 and TRBJ2-5): GAGVSQSPSNKVTEKGKDVELRCDPISGHTALYWYRQSLGQGLEFLIYFQGNSAPDKSGLPSDRFSAERTGGSVSTLTIQRTQQEDSAVYLCASSPQGDRGYQETQYFGPGTRLLVL.

The genes are TRBV29-1 and TRBJ1-1; D ambiguous. Germline lookup yields CDR1 SQVTM and CDR2 ANQGSEA. Trimming pared 7 bases from V and 0 bases from J, leaving 15 bases between. There are 14 residues in the CDR3. The CDR3 is CSAYNDGLNTEAFF. CDR3 DNA: TGCAGCGCCTACAATGACGGACTGAACACTGAAGCTTTCTTT.

This clonotype was seen only once. V usage is TRBV4-1 and J usage is TRBJ2-3; the match to TRBD2 covers 10 bases. V was clipped by 1 base and J by 5 bases; unmatched bases: 9. There are 17 residues in the CDR3. Germline V gene lookup returns CDR1 MGHRA and CDR2 YSYEKL. CDR3 nucleotide sequence: TGCGCCAGCAGCCAAGTTTTGAGCGGGAGGGCTGTAGATACGCAGTATTTT. Protein: CASSQVLSGRAVDTQYF.

This chain joins TRBV12-3 or TRBV12-4 and TRBJ2-1; maybe TRBD2 (6 bases). The CDR3 runs 14 residues. Trimming left V 7 bases short and J 10 bases short, with 20 bases between. The CDR3, as DNA: TGTGCCAGCACCACCCTATCCCGCGGGGTAGAGCAGTTCTTC. The encoded protein is CASTTLSRGVEQFF.

Worth noting for this clonotype: The germline gene is not matched at one end of the junction; a read error may be the cause. The CDR3 loop is CASSEKVMVGSYEQYF. The CDR3 DNA sequence: TGTGCAAGCAGTGAAAAAGTTATGGTGGGTTCCTACGAGCAGTACTTC. This chain links TRBV6-1 with TRBJ2-7, with unresolved D. CDR1 MNHNS and CDR2 SASEGT come from the germline V gene. The CDR3 contains 16 residues.

This clonotype was detected once. The genes are TRBV10-3 and TRBJ2-7, with a possible D match to TRBD2 (6 bases). The V end was cut by 8 bases, the J end by 7 bases, with 15 bases between. CDR1 and CDR2 from the germline V gene are ENHRY and SYGVKD. The CDR3 consists of 12 residues. The CDR3 coding sequence is TGTGCCATCGCTGGGACTTCCAATGAGCAGTACTTC. Its translation is CAIAGTSNEQYF.

The chain uses TRBV5-1 and TRBJ2-7; TRBD1 is a possible D gene (6 bases). With 4 bases removed from V and 3 bases from J, the gap between germline ends came to 17 bases. Germline assignment: CDR1 SGHRS and CDR2 YFSETQ. This CDR3 has 15 amino acids. The CDR3 region is CASSRTGAGDYEQYF. In DNA, the CDR3 is TGCGCCAGCAGCAGAACCGGGGCAGGGGACTACGAGCAGTACTTC.

This clonotype turned up a few times. The chain recombines TRBV20-1 with TRBJ2-7; 8 bases agree with TRBD2. The CDR3 spans 16 residues. Germline V gene sequence: CDR1 DFQATT, CDR2 SNEGSKA (reference sequence). V dropped 0 bases and J dropped 1; count of bases not matched to a gene: 8. The CDR3 coding sequence is TGCAGTGCTAGAGATCACGCGGGGGGTATTTCCTACGAGCAGTACTTC. Residues: CSARDHAGGISYEQYF.